These 15 T cell receptor beta chains share one sample of origin, sequenced in a study of CD8 T cells in Susac syndrome. A quantity of about 0.5 to 1 ug RNA underwent reverse transcription using random hexamers. TCRdb reprocessed the immunoSEQ multiplex PCR reads with MiXCR, giving one entry per CDR3 protein. The data show around 300,000 distinct CDR3 sequences, with roughly 85% seen just once and around 0.2% held by the top ten. The specimen sequenced was CD8+ T cells from PBMCs. These receptors came from a human donor with multiple sclerosis.

The rearrangement links TRBV7-9 to TRBJ2-7, with D possibly being TRBD2 (8 bases). V was shortened by 4 bases and J by 4 bases, with 20 bases between the two germline ends. This CDR3 is 16 amino acids long. The germline gives CDR1 SEHNR, CDR2 FQNEAQ (reference sequence). DNA for the CDR3: TGTGCCAGCAGCTCCCAGGGGGTCGGGACTAGTTACGAGCAGTACTTC. It is translated as CASSSQGVGTSYEQYF.

This chain joins TRBV11-2 and TRBJ1-2, with D perhaps TRBD1 (5 bases). The CDR3 loop spans 15 amino acids. The germline V gene encodes CDR1 SGHAT and CDR2 FQNNGV. Trimming pared 5 bases from V and 9 bases from J, leaving 22 bases between. The CDR3 region is CASSPSRDPFPSYTF. CDR3 coding DNA: TGTGCCAGCAGCCCTTCCCGGGACCCTTTTCCCAGCTACACCTTC.

This clonotype appeared once. This rearrangement joins TRBV28 to TRBJ2-7; no clear D. There are 12 residues in the CDR3. V was cut by 3 bases and J by 3 bases, with 6 bases left in between. Germline lookup yields CDR1 MDHEN and CDR2 SYDVKM. CDR3 amino acids: CASSFVNYEQYF. The CDR3 DNA is TGTGCCAGCAGTTTCGTCAACTACGAGCAGTACTTC.

Only a few counts were recorded for this clonotype. The conserved phenylalanine or tryptophan normally closing the CDR3 is absent here, so this likely arose from a read error. The J gene is TRBJ2-4, the V gene TRBV7-2; D may be TRBD2 (6 bases). The CDR3 consists of 15 residues. V dropped 0 bases and J dropped 5 bases, with 11 bases sitting between them. Germline assignment: CDR1 SGHTA and CDR2 FQGNSA. CDR3 protein: CASSLAPGLQNIQYL. Written as DNA, the CDR3 is TGTGCCAGCAGCTTAGCTCCGGGACTGCAAAACATTCAGTACCTC.

The rearrangement uses TRBV7-8 and TRBJ2-1, with D possibly called TRBD1 or TRBD2 (5 bases each). Deletions cut 5 bases from V and 0 bases from J, with 14 bases between. This CDR3 is 16 amino acids long. The germline V gene encodes CDR1 SGHVS and CDR2 FQNEAQ. CDR3: CASSKNGASSYNEQFF. CDR3 nucleotide sequence: TGTGCCAGCAGCAAAAACGGGGCGAGCTCCTACAATGAGCAGTTCTTC. Looking up the rest from reference TRBV7-8 and TRBJ2-1 gives the full variable domain: GAGVSQSPRYKVAKRGQDVALRCDPISGHVSLFWYQQALGQGPEFLTYFQNEAQLDKSGLPSDRFFAERPEGSVSTLKIQRTQQEDSAVYLCASSKNGASSYNEQFFGPGTRLTVL.

The V call is TRBV24-1, the J call TRBJ2-7; D perhaps matches TRBD1 (6 bases). The V end lost 3 bases, the J end lost 5 bases, and 10 bases lay between the germline ends. CDR1 KGHDR and CDR2 SFDVKD come from the germline V gene. The CDR3 has 13 amino acids. The CDR3 protein is CATSDAGVHEQYF. The CDR3 coding sequence is TGTGCCACCAGTGATGCAGGGGTTCACGAGCAGTACTTC.

The V gene is TRBV7-9, the J gene TRBJ1-1; D gene uncertain. The germline gives CDR1 SEHNR, CDR2 FQNEAQ (reference sequence). This CDR3 has 13 amino acids. V shed 3 bases and J shed 8 bases, with 13 bases lying between them. The CDR3 sequence is CASSFHRPLEAFF. CDR3 DNA: TGTGCCAGCAGCTTTCATAGGCCCTTGGAAGCTTTCTTT.

The rearrangement joins TRBV10-3 to TRBJ1-5; D unclear. The CDR3 runs to 17 residues. Germline V gene lookup returns CDR1 ENHRY and CDR2 SYGVKD. Trimming removed 1 base from V and 1 base from J, with 14 bases in between. CDR3 sequence (DNA): TGTGCCATCAGTGAGTGGGGTTGGGGAGGGAGCAATCAGCCCCAGCATTTT. Its translation: CAISEWGWGGSNQPQHF.

The V gene is TRBV12-3 or TRBV12-4, the J gene TRBJ1-1; no firm D call. V dropped 2 bases and J dropped 2 bases, with 6 bases sitting between them. CDR3 size: 13 residues. The CDR3 region has the DNA TGTGCCAGCAGTTTACTCGTAAACACTGAAGCTTTCTTT. Amino acid sequence: CASSLLVNTEAFF.

The chain carries TRBV19 and TRBJ2-7, with no clear D. The CDR3 consists of 12 residues. Trimming removed 5 bases at V and 5 bases at J, with 10 bases between. Germline CDR1 LNHDA, CDR2 SQIVND (reference sequence). The CDR3 sequence is CASSPSRDEQYF. CDR3 nucleotide sequence: TGTGCCAGTAGTCCCAGTAGGGACGAGCAGTACTTC.

The V gene is TRBV2, the J gene TRBJ1-2; D is possibly TRBD1 (5 bases). From germline, CDR1 is SNHLY and CDR2 FYNNEI. This CDR3 comprises 16 residues. Trimming pared 3 bases from V and 6 bases from J, leaving 20 bases between. As DNA, the CDR3 is TGTGCCAGCAGTGACCCCTCGAGGGGACCTTCCAATGGCTACACCTTC. Protein sequence: CASSDPSRGPSNGYTF. The variable domain in full, completed from reference TRBV2 and TRBJ1-2, reads EPEVTQTPSHQVTQMGQEVILRCVPISNHLYFYWYRQILGQKVEFLVSFYNNEISEKSEIFDDQFSVERPDGSNFTLKIRSTKLEDSAMYFCASSDPSRGPSNGYTFGSGTRLTVV.

Only a few counts were recorded for this clonotype. This sequence joins TRBV6-2 or TRBV6-3 and TRBJ2-7, with TRBD1 identical over 7 bases. Germline V gene lookup returns CDR1 MNHEY and CDR2 SVGEGT. The CDR3 runs 15 residues. V trimming: 3 bases; J trimming: 2 bases; junction bases outside the gene matches: 7. The CDR3 is CASSYPGQSTYEQYF. CDR3 bases: TGTGCCAGCAGTTATCCGGGACAGAGCACCTACGAGCAGTACTTC.

This clonotype appeared a single time. V usage is TRBV27 and J usage is TRBJ2-3, with D possibly matching TRBD1 (5 bases). V lost 5 bases and J 8 bases, leaving 14 bases between the germline ends. From germline, CDR1 is MNHEY and CDR2 SMNVEV (reference sequence). This CDR3 region has 13 residues. The CDR3 sequence: CASSPTVAATQYF. In nucleotides, the CDR3 is TGTGCCAGCAGTCCGACAGTGGCCGCTACGCAGTATTTT.

The chain links TRBV20-1 to TRBJ2-7; 7 positions agree with TRBD2. The CDR3 totals 15 residues. The J segment lost 5 bases and the V segment lost 4 bases, leaving 14 bases of the junction unmatched. Germline V gives CDR1 DFQATT, CDR2 SNEGSKA (reference sequence). The CDR3 DNA reads TGCAGTGCTACCCGTACTAGCGATACTAGGGACGAGCAGTACTTC. Amino acid sequence: CSATRTSDTRDEQYF.

The chain links TRBV4-3 to TRBJ2-3, with D uncertain. The CDR3 sequence is 17 residues long. Germline V gives CDR1 LGHNA, CDR2 YSLEER. Trimming took 0 bases from V and 2 from J, leaving 15 bases between them. The CDR3 nucleotides read TGCGCCAGCAGCCAAGATTCTATTCGGCACCTCACAGATACGCAGTATTTT. Protein: CASSQDSIRHLTDTQYF.